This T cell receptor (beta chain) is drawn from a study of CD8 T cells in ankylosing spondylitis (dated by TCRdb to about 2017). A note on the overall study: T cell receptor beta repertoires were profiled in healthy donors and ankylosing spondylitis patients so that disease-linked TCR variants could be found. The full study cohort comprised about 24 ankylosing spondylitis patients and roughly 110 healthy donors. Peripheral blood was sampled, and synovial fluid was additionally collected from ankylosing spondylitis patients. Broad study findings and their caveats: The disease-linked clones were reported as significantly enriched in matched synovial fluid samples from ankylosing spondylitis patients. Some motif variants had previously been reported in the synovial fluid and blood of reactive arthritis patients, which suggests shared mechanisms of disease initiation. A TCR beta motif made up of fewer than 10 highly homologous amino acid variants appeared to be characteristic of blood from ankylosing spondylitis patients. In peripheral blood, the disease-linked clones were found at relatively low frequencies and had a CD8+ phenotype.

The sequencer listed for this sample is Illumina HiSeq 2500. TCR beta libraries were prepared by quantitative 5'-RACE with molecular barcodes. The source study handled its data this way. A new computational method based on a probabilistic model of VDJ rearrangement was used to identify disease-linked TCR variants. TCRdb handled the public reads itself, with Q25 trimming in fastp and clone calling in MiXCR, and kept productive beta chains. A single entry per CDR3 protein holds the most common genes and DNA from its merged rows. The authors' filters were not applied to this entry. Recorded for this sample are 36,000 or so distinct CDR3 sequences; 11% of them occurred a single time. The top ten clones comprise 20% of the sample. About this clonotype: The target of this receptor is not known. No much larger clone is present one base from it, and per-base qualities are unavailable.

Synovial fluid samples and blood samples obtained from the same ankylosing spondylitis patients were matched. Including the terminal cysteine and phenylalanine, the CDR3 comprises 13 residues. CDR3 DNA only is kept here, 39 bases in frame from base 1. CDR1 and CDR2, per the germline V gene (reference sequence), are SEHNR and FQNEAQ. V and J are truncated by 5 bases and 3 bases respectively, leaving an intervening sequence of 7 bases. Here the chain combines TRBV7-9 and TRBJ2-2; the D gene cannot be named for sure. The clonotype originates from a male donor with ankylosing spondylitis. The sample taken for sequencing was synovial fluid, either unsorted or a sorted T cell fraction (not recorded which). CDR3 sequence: CASSPKYTGELFF. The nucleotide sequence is TGTGCCAGCAGCCCAAAATACACCGGGGAGCTGTTTTTT. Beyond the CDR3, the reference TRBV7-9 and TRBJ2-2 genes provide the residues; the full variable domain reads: DTGVSQNPRHKITKRGQNVTFRCDPISEHNRLYWYRQTLGQGPEFLTYFQNEAQLEKSRLLSDRFSAERPKGSFSTLEIQRTEQGDSAMYLCASSPKYTGELFFGEGSRLTVL.